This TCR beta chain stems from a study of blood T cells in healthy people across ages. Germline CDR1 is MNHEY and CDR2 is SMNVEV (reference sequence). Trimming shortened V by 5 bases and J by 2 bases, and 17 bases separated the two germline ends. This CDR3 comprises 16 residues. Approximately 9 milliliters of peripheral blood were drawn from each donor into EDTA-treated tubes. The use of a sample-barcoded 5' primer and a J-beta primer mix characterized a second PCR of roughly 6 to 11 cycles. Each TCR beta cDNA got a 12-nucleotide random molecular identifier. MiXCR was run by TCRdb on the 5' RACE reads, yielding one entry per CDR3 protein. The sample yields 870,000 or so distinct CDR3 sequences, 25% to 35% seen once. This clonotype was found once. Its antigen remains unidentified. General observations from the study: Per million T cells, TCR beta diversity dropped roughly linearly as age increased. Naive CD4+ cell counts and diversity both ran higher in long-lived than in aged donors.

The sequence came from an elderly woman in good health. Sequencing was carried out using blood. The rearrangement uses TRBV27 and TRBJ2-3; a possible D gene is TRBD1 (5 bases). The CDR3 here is CASSVPRGADTDTQYF. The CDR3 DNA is TGTGCCAGCAGTGTACCTAGGGGCGCGGACACAGATACGCAGTATTTT.